This T cell receptor (beta chain) was profiled in a study of T cell responses to AZD1222 COVID-19 vaccine. As for the study in general: The analysis combined second doses at about 4 or about 12 weeks. Regarding the study as a whole: The study sampled repertoires only after the peak T cell response.

The germline V gene has CDR1 MDHEN and CDR2 SYDVKM. CDR3 size: 11 residues. The V gene lost 5 bases and the J gene lost 10 bases, with 12 bases spanning the gap. The protocol was immunoSEQ multiplex PCR, while the TCRdb copy is restricted to in-frame clones and leaves out a portion. The sample includes 100,000 or so clones, roughly 84% of them seen just once. For this clone: Antigen: not known.

This TCR came from an adult in good health. The gene calls are TRBV28 and TRBJ2-7; D is possibly TRBD2 (5 bases). This material consisted of peripheral blood, taken on day 0 of AZD1222 vaccination. The CDR3 DNA reads as TGTGCCAGCAGTCGGACTTACGGACAGTACTTC. This sequence encodes CASSRTYGQYF.